This T cell receptor (beta chain) comes out of a study of blood T cell repertoires in COVID-19. Overall study: From T cells, B-cell-depleted T cells, or PBMCs came the material, which was cDNA or gDNA.

The CDR3 length is 14 residues. Germline V gene lookup returns CDR1 MDHEN and CDR2 SYDVKM. V gave up 3 bases and J gave up 8 bases, with 13 bases separating them. Method: immunoSEQ multiplex PCR; TCRdb's copy keeps in-frame clones and lacks some. The sample lists around 300,000 clones, about four fifths occurring once. The specimen was peripheral blood. This clonotype was sampled from a woman aged 50 to 65 who had recovered from COVID-19. This chain uses TRBV28 with TRBJ1-4; no clear D. In nucleotides, the CDR3 is TGTGCCAGCAGTTTTGCGGGCCCGAGGGAAAAACTGTTTTTT. As protein: CASSFAGPREKLFF.